The 26 T cell receptor beta chains in this list originate from one sample, sequenced in a study of CD8 T cells in Susac syndrome. With random hexamers, reverse transcription was performed on roughly 0.45 to 1 ug of RNA. MiXCR, run by TCRdb on the immunoSEQ multiplex PCR reads, gives a single entry per CDR3 protein. The profile covers around 180,000 distinct CDR3 sequences, with 85% to 95% appearing a single time and 0.12% taken by the ten largest. The sequenced sample was CD4+ T cells from PBMCs. These TCRs come from a human donor with Susac syndrome.

This rearrangement joins TRBV10-3 to TRBJ2-6, with D possibly matching TRBD1 (5 bases). The germline V gene has CDR1 ENHRY and CDR2 SYGVKD. The germline V and J ends were trimmed by 2 bases and 0 bases, with 5 bases remaining between them. CDR3 size: 15 residues. This chain's CDR3 is CAISEDSSGANVLTF. CDR3 sequence (DNA): TGTGCCATCAGTGAGGACAGCTCTGGGGCCAACGTCCTGACTTTC.

The genes are TRBV7-2 and TRBJ1-2; 7 bases match TRBD1. This CDR3 region has 14 residues. Trimming at V came to 4 bases and at J to 4 bases, leaving 6 bases not matched to a gene. CDR1 is SGHTA, CDR2 FQGNSA, per germline. The CDR3 DNA is TGTGCCAGCAGCTCAGGGGGACTCTTCTATGGCTACACCTTC. This sequence encodes CASSSGGLFYGYTF. Supplemented by reference TRBV7-2 and TRBJ1-2, the full variable domain reads GAGVSQSPSNKVTEKGKDVELRCDPISGHTALYWYRQSLGQGLEFLIYFQGNSAPDKSGLPSDRFSAERTGGSVSTLTIQRTQQEDSAVYLCASSSGGLFYGYTFGSGTRLTVV.

This chain connects TRBV5-4 to TRBJ2-2, with 7 bases aligning to TRBD1. The germline gives CDR1 SGHNT, CDR2 YYREEE (reference sequence). Trimming cost V 4 bases and J 5 bases; bases outside gene matches: 5. The CDR3 extends over 14 amino acids. CDR3 amino acids: CASSIKQGTGELFF. The CDR3 nucleotides are TGTGCCAGCAGCATAAAACAGGGGACCGGGGAGCTGTTTTTT.

This chain joins TRBV20-1 and TRBJ2-3, with 8 nucleotides matching TRBD2. Germline V lookup: CDR1 DFQATT, CDR2 SNEGSKA (reference sequence). The CDR3 consists of 16 residues. The J segment lost 1 base and the V segment lost 0 bases, leaving 6 bases of the junction unmatched. CDR3 nucleotide sequence: TGCAGTGCTAGAGATCTCAGGCGGGGGGGCACAGATACGCAGTATTTT. It codes for CSARDLRRGGTDTQYF.

The chain joins TRBV7-2 to TRBJ2-3; 12 positions match TRBD2. The CDR3 covers 15 residues. From germline, CDR1 is SGHTA and CDR2 FQGNSA. Trimming removed 5 bases from V and 5 bases from J; junction bases left unmatched: 5. The CDR3 nucleotides are TGTGCCAGCAGCCCCCAGGGACTAGCGGGAGATACGCAGTATTTT. Translating it yields CASSPQGLAGDTQYF.

The CDR3 DNA reads TGTGCCAGCAGCCCCTTAGCGGGGGGAACCTACAATGAGCAGTTCTTC. Protein: CASSPLAGGTYNEQFF. V and J are TRBV14 and TRBJ2-1; 10 bases align to TRBD2. CDR3 length: 16 residues. Germline V gene lookup returns CDR1 SGHDN and CDR2 FVKESK. V shed 4 bases and J 2 bases; nucleotides not matched to a gene: 5.

The rearrangement joins TRBV30 to TRBJ1-2; TRBD1 agrees at 11 bases. The germline V gene has CDR1 GTSNPN and CDR2 SVGIG (reference sequence). The J segment lost 8 bases and the V segment lost 2 bases, leaving 7 bases of the junction unmatched. CDR3 length equals 14 residues. The CDR3 here is CAWSRGQGDFGYTF. CDR3 in DNA: TGTGCCTGGAGTCGGGGACAGGGGGATTTCGGCTACACCTTC.

The V and J genes are TRBV12-3 or TRBV12-4 and TRBJ2-1; 12 bases align to TRBD2. This CDR3 has 15 residues. V shed 8 bases, J shed 4 bases, and the junction held 6 bases outside the gene matches. DNA for the CDR3: TGTGCCAGCGGCCGGACTAGCGGGGTTTACAATGAGCAGTTCTTC. Protein: CASGRTSGVYNEQFF.

This sequence joins TRBV30 and TRBJ2-2; D is possibly TRBD1 (5 bases). CDR3 length: 15 amino acids. Trimming shortened V by 0 bases and J by 0 bases, and 8 bases separated the two germline ends. Germline-derived CDR1 and CDR2 are GTSNPN and SVGIG (reference sequence). The DNA for the CDR3 is TGTGCCTGGAGTGTAATGGGGCCGAACACCGGGGAGCTGTTTTTT. Translated, it gives CAWSVMGPNTGELFF.

The chain has TRBV7-9 and TRBJ2-6; 7 positions agree with TRBD2. Germline V CDR1 and CDR2: SEHNR, FQNEAQ (reference sequence). The junction had 4 bases not matched to a gene; V was cut back by 1 base and J by 1 base. This CDR3 has 17 residues. This chain's CDR3 is CASSLDQGGSGANVLTF. For the CDR3, the DNA is TGTGCCAGCAGCTTAGATCAGGGAGGGTCTGGGGCCAACGTCCTGACTTTC.

This chain links TRBV7-9 with TRBJ1-6, with D possibly matching TRBD1 (6 bases). Germline V CDR1 and CDR2: SEHNR, FQNEAQ (reference sequence). The CDR3 sequence is 18 residues long. Trimming pared 1 base from V and 5 bases from J, leaving 18 bases between. The CDR3 spells CASSLVFTGRIHNSPLHF. The CDR3, as DNA: TGTGCCAGCAGCTTAGTGTTCACAGGGAGAATTCATAATTCACCCCTCCACTTT.

The genes are TRBV20-1 and TRBJ2-7; the D gene is possibly TRBD2 (6 bases). The V gene's germline CDR1 is DFQATT and CDR2 SNEGSKA (reference sequence). The CDR3 loop spans 12 amino acids. This chain's CDR3 is CSVGTSSQGQYF. The CDR3 DNA reads TGCAGCGTGGGGACTTCCTCGCAAGGGCAGTACTTC.

This chain connects TRBV29-1 to TRBJ2-1; D might be TRBD1 (5 bases). V lost 2 bases and J 8 bases, leaving 10 bases between the germline ends. The V gene's germline CDR1 is SQVTM and CDR2 ANQGSEA. The CDR3 sequence is 12 residues long. The CDR3, as DNA: TGCAGCGTTGAAAAGTGGGGCGATGAGCAGTTCTTC. Its protein is CSVEKWGDEQFF.

The CDR3 protein is CASSPRIQGYENTEAFF. In DNA form, the CDR3 reads TGCGCCAGCAGCCCCCGAATCCAAGGGTATGAGAACACTGAAGCTTTCTTT. The chain couples TRBV5-1 to TRBJ1-1, with D hard to call. CDR3 length equals 17 residues. CDR1 is SGHRS, CDR2 YFSETQ, per germline. Trimming removed 4 bases from V and 1 base from J, with 20 bases in between.

The gene calls are TRBV4-2 and TRBJ1-4, with 12 nucleotides matching TRBD1. J was trimmed by 6 bases and V by 0 bases; bases with no gene match: 5. Germline CDR1 LGHNA, CDR2 YNFKEQ. The CDR3 is made up of 17 amino acids. CDR3 region: CASSQDGGQGADEKLFF. In DNA, the CDR3 is TGTGCCAGCAGCCAAGATGGGGGACAGGGGGCGGATGAAAAACTGTTTTTT.

This chain connects TRBV20-1 to TRBJ2-5, with 10 bases fitting TRBD2. The trim removed 1 base at V and 2 bases at J, leaving 4 bases unmatched. Germline assignment: CDR1 DFQATT and CDR2 SNEGSKA (reference sequence). This CDR3 contains 15 residues. Written as DNA, the CDR3 is TGCAGTGCTAGAGGGGGACTAGCGACGCAAGAGACCCAGTACTTC. Translated, it gives CSARGGLATQETQYF.

CDR3 nucleotide sequence: TGCAGTGCCTTGGAGGGTTGGCTGAACACTGAAGCTTTCTTT. Amino acids: CSALEGWLNTEAFF. This sequence joins TRBV20-1 and TRBJ1-1; D is undetermined. The V and J ends lost 6 bases and 0 bases respectively, with 14 bases between them. The CDR3 runs to 14 residues. Per germline, CDR1 DFQATT and CDR2 SNEGSKA (reference sequence).

This clonotype showed up just a few times. The J gene is TRBJ1-1, the V gene TRBV12-3 or TRBV12-4; TRBD1 is a possible D gene (6 bases). With 6 bases removed from V and 3 bases from J, the gap between germline ends came to 11 bases. The CDR3 spans 13 residues. The CDR3 DNA reads as TGTGCCAGCAGCCTGGACAGTTACACTGAAGCTTTCTTT. Its protein is CASSLDSYTEAFF.

A few counts support this clonotype. The chain couples TRBV20-1 to TRBJ1-6, with 7 bases matching TRBD1. Germline V lookup: CDR1 DFQATT, CDR2 SNEGSKA (reference sequence). Trimming cost V 1 base and J 8 bases; bases outside gene matches: 2. The CDR3 runs 13 residues. The CDR3, as DNA: TGCAGTGCTAGAGGGACAGGTGATTCACCCCTCCACTTT. Translation: CSARGTGDSPLHF.

J is TRBJ2-3 and V is TRBV6-2 or TRBV6-3; D tentatively reads TRBD1 or TRBD2 (5 bases each). Trimming stripped 6 bases from V and 2 bases from J, with 15 bases between. This CDR3 has 15 amino acids. From germline, CDR1 is MNHEY and CDR2 SVGEGT. The CDR3, as DNA: TGTGCCAGCAGCGACCGAAAGGGGACCACAGATACGCAGTATTTT. Its translation: CASSDRKGTTDTQYF.

This clonotype was found once. The V and J genes are TRBV20-1 and TRBJ1-6, with 9 positions matching TRBD1. CDR1 and CDR2 from the germline V gene are DFQATT and SNEGSKA (reference sequence). The junction had 6 bases not matched to a gene; V was cut back by 2 bases and J by 4 bases. The CDR3 is 16 residues long. Here the CDR3 reads CSARPGTGLYNSPLHF. CDR3 nucleotide sequence: TGCAGTGCTAGACCCGGGACAGGGTTGTATAATTCACCCCTCCACTTT.

The gene calls are TRBV19 and TRBJ1-5; TRBD1 matches 7 bases. CDR1 LNHDA and CDR2 SQIVND come from the germline V gene (reference sequence). The CDR3 consists of 14 residues. V dropped 3 bases and J dropped 7; count of bases not matched to a gene: 6. For the CDR3, the DNA is TGTGCCAGTAGTATCCGACAGGGTGAGCAGCCCCAGCATTTT. Encoded protein: CASSIRQGEQPQHF. The full variable domain, in which reference TRBV19 and TRBJ1-5 provide the parts outside the CDR3, is DGGITQSPKYLFRKEGQNVTLSCEQNLNHDAMYWYRQDPGQGLRLIYYSQIVNDFQKGDIAEGYSVSREKKESFPLTVTSAQKNPTAFYLCASSIRQGEQPQHFGDGTRLSIL.

The genes are TRBV5-1 and TRBJ1-1; D remains ambiguous. Germline V gives CDR1 SGHRS, CDR2 YFSETQ. The CDR3 runs to 15 residues. V gave up 2 bases and J gave up 2 bases, with 13 bases separating them. CDR3 in DNA: TGCGCCAGCAGCTTTAGCCCTAATTCCAACACTGAAGCTTTCTTT. This gives the protein CASSFSPNSNTEAFF. The variable domain in full, with the rest retrieved from reference TRBV5-1 and TRBJ1-1, is KAGVTQTPRYLIKTRGQQVTLSCSPISGHRSVSWYQQTPGQGLQFLFEYFSETQRNKGNFPGRFSGRQFSNSRSEMNVSTLELGDSALYLCASSFSPNSNTEAFFGQGTRLTVV.

The chain employs TRBV9 and TRBJ1-1, with TRBD1 matching 8 bases. Germline CDR1 SGDLS, CDR2 YYNGEE. This CDR3 has 14 residues. The ends lost 7 bases at V and 6 bases at J; junction bases unmatched: 11. DNA for the CDR3: TGTGCCAGCGGGCCGGGCAGGGGGCGACCTGAAGCTTTCTTT. As protein: CASGPGRGRPEAFF.

The CDR3 sequence is CASSAAAEQFF. In DNA form, the CDR3 reads TGTGCCAGCAGTGCGGCGGCAGAGCAGTTCTTC. The genes are TRBV6-6 and TRBJ2-1, with D uncertain. The CDR3 has 11 amino acids. Germline assignment: CDR1 MNHNY and CDR2 SVGAGI (reference sequence). Deletions cut 5 bases from V and 10 bases from J, with 9 bases between.

The V and J genes are TRBV4-3 and TRBJ2-1, with TRBD2 matching over 10 bases. J gave up 4 bases and V 3 bases, and 6 bases lay outside the gene matches. This CDR3 region has 16 residues. The germline CDR1 and CDR2 sequences are LGHNA and YSLEER. CDR3 protein: CASSQVAGGLYNEQFF. Written as DNA, the CDR3 is TGCGCCAGCAGCCAGGTAGCGGGGGGCCTATACAATGAGCAGTTCTTC.